These 2 T cell receptor beta chains originate from one sample sequenced in a study of blood T cell repertoires in COVID-19. Repertoires were generated with immunoSEQ multiplex PCR, while TCRdb's copy carries only in-frame clones and drops some. The sample has 200,000 to 250,000 clones, 70% to 90% seen once. Sequencing was performed on peripheral blood. The source of these receptors is a woman between 50 and 59 years old with acute or convalescent COVID-19.

The rearrangement joins TRBV6-1 to TRBJ2-3; a possible D gene is TRBD1 (6 bases). Trimming removed 2 bases from V and 10 bases from J, with 10 bases in between. The CDR3 is 12 amino acids. In germline, CDR1 is MNHNS, CDR2 SASEGT. CDR3 sequence reads: CASSEYQGSQYF. In DNA, the CDR3 is TGTGCCAGCAGTGAATACCAGGGGTCGCAGTATTTT.

V is TRBV3-1 (or the pseudogene TRBV3-2) and J is TRBJ2-5; 9 bases align to TRBD1. V trimming: 0 bases; J trimming: 3 bases; junction bases outside the gene matches: 2. In germline, CDR1 is LGHDT, CDR2 YNNKEL (reference sequence). The CDR3 is 15 amino acids. CDR3 in DNA: TGTGCCAGCAGCCAAGAGTGGGACAGGGAAGAGACCCAGTACTTC. Translated: CASSQEWDREETQYF.